This TCR beta chain appears in the sequencing data of a study of T cells in Graves' hyperthyroidism and ophthalmopathy. Findings of the study overall: Model output signaled ophthalmopathy a median 6.5 months ahead of onset.

The junction had 2 bases not matched to a gene; V was cut back by 1 base and J by 7 bases. The CDR3 loop spans 15 amino acids. Germline lookup yields CDR1 PRHDT and CDR2 FYEKMQ (reference sequence). The source material, RNA transcripts, was used to amplify TCR beta CDR3 regions. The TCR CDR3 first-round RT-PCR relied on the HTBI primer set. MiXCR, applied by TCRdb to the multiplex PCR reads, yields one record per CDR3 protein. The table shows more than 500,000 distinct CDR3 sequences, with around 42% occurring only once. This clonotype was observed at least ten times. What it binds is unknown. This clonotype originated in an adult woman with Graves' disease, either hyperthyroidism or ophthalmopathy (not recorded which). The sample taken for sequencing was peripheral blood or thyroid tissue (not recorded which). The chain has TRBV13 and TRBJ1-6, with 9 bases that match TRBD1. CDR3 loop: CASSLAGTGNSPLHF. The CDR3 coding sequence is TGTGCCAGCAGCTTAGCCGGGACAGGGAATTCACCCCTCCACTTT.